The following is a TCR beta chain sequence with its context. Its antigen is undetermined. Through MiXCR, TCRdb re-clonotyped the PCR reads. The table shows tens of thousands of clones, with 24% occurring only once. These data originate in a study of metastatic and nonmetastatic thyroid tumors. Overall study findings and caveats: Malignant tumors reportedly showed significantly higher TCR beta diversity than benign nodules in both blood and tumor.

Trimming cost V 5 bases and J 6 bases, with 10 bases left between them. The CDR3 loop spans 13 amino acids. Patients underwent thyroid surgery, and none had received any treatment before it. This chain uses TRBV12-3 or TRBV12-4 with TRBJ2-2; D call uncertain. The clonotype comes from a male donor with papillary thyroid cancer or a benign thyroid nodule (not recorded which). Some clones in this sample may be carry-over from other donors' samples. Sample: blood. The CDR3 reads CASSENSPGELFF. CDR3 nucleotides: TGTGCCAGCAGTGAAAACAGCCCCGGGGAGCTGTTTTTT.